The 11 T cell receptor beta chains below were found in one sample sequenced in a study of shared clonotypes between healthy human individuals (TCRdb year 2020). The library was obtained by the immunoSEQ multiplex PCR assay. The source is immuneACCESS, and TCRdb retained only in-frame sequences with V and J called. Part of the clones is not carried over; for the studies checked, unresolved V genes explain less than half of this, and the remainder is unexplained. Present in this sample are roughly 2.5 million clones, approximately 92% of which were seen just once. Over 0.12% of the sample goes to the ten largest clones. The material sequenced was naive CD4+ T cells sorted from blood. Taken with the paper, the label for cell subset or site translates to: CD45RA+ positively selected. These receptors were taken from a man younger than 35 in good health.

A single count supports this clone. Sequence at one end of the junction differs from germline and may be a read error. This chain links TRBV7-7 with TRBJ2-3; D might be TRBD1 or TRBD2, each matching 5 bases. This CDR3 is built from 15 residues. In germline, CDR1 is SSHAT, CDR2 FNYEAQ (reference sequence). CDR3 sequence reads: CASSRGSLGPDTQYF. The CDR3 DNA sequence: TGTGCTAGCAGCCGAGGGAGTCTGGGGCCAGATACGCAGTATTTT. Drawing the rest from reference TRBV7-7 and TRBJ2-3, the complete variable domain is GAGVSQSPRYKVTKRGQDVTLRCDPISSHATLYWYQQALGQGPEFLTYFNYEAQPDKSGLPSDRFSAERPEGSISTLTIQRTEQRDSAMYRCASSRGSLGPDTQYFGPGTRLTVL.

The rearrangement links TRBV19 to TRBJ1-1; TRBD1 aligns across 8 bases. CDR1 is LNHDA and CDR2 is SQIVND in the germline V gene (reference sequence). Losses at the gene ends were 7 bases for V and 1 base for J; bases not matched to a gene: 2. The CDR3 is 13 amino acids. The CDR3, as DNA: TGTGCCAGTAAGGACAGGGAGAACACTGAAGCTTTCTTT. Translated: CASKDRENTEAFF.

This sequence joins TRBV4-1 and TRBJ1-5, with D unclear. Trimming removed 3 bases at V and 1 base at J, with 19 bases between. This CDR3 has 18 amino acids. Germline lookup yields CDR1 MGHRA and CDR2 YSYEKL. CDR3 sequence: CASSHTPLRTQSNQPQHF. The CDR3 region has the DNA TGCGCCAGCAGCCACACCCCCCTCAGGACGCAGAGCAATCAGCCCCAGCATTTT.

The CDR3 spells CASSSPGRTRYGYTF. The CDR3 DNA is TGTGCCAGCAGCTCACCGGGACGGACTCGCTATGGCTACACCTTC. The V call is TRBV7-9, the J call TRBJ1-2; possible D gene TRBD1, 5 bases. The V gene's germline CDR1 is SEHNR and CDR2 FQNEAQ (reference sequence). CDR3 length: 15 amino acids. The V and J ends lost 4 bases and 4 bases respectively, with 16 bases between them.

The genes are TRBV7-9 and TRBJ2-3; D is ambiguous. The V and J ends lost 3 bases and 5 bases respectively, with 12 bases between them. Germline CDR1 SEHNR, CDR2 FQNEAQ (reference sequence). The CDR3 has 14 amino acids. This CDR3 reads CASSLVEVVDTQYF. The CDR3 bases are TGTGCCAGCAGCTTGGTCGAAGTGGTAGATACGCAGTATTTT.

CDR3 nucleotides: TGTGCTGGGGACAGTAAGGCTATCAAGGTTGAAAAACTGTTTTTT. The encoded protein is CAGDSKAIKVEKLFF. The rearrangement joins TRBV6-1 to TRBJ1-4; 7 bases match TRBD1. Germline lookup yields CDR1 MNHNS and CDR2 SASEGT. CDR3 length equals 15 residues.

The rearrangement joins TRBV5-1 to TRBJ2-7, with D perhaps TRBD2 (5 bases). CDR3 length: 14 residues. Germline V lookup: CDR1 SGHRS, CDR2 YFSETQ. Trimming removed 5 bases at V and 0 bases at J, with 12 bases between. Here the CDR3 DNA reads TGCGCCAGCAGGACGGGCGGGTACTCCTACGAGCAGTACTTC. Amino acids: CASRTGGYSYEQYF.

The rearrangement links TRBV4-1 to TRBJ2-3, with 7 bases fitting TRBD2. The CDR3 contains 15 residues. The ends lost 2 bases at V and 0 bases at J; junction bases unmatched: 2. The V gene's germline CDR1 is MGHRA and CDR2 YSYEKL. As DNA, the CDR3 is TGCGCCAGCAGCCAAACGCGGGGGAGCACAGATACGCAGTATTTT. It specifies CASSQTRGSTDTQYF.

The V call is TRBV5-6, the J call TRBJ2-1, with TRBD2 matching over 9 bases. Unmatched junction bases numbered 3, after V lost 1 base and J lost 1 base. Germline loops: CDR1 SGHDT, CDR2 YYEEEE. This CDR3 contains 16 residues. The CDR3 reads CASSLRSGRSYNEQFF. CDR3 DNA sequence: TGTGCCAGCAGCTTGAGAAGCGGGAGGTCCTACAATGAGCAGTTCTTC.

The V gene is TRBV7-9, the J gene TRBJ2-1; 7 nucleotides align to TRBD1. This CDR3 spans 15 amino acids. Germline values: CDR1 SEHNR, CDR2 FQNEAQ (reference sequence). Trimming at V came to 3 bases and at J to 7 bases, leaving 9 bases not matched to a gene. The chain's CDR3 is CASSLGDSHWNEQFF. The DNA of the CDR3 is TGTGCCAGCAGCTTGGGGGACAGTCATTGGAATGAGCAGTTCTTC.

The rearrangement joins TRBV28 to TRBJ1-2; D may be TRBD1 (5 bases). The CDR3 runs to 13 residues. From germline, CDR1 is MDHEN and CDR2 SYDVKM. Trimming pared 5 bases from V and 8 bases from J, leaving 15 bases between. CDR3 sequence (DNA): TGTGCCAGCAGTACGCAGGGATTGGGGGGCTACACCTTC. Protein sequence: CASSTQGLGGYTF.